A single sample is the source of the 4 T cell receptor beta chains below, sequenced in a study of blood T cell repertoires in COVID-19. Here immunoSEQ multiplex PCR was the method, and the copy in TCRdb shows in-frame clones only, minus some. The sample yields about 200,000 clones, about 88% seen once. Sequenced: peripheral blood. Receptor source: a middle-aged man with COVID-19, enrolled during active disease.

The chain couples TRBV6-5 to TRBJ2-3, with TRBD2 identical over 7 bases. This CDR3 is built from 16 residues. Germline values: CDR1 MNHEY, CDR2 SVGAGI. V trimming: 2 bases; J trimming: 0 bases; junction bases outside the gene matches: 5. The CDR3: CASSYGLAASTDTQYF. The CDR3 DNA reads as TGTGCCAGCAGTTACGGCCTAGCGGCTAGCACAGATACGCAGTATTTT.

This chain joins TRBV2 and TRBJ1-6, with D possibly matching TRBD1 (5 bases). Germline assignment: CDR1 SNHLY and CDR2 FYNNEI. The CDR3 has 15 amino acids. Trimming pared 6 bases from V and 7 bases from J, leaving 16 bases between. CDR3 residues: CASRTGGPGNSPLHF. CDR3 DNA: TGTGCCAGCAGAACAGGCGGACCAGGGAATTCACCCCTCCACTTT.

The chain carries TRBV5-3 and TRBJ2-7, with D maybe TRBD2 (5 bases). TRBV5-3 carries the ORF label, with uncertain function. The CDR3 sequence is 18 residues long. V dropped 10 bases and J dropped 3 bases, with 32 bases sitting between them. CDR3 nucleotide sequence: TGTGCCTCGCTTCCCCCGTCGGGGTTTCTACCGAGAATCTACGAGCAGTACTTC. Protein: CASLPPSGFLPRIYEQYF.

CDR3 DNA sequence: TGTGCCAGCAGCTTAGCGATGGTCGGTAGCTACAATGAGCAGTTCTTC. It specifies CASSLAMVGSYNEQFF. This chain joins TRBV7-2 and TRBJ2-1; D is unresolved. This CDR3 comprises 16 residues. V lost 0 bases and J lost 3, with 12 bases in between. Per germline, CDR1 SGHTA and CDR2 FQGNSA. Drawing the rest from reference TRBV7-2 and TRBJ2-1, the complete variable domain is GAGVSQSPSNKVTEKGKDVELRCDPISGHTALYWYRQSLGQGLEFLIYFQGNSAPDKSGLPSDRFSAERTGGSVSTLTIQRTQQEDSAVYLCASSLAMVGSYNEQFFGPGTRLTVL.